The T cell receptor (beta chain) described here comes from a study of shared clonotypes between healthy human individuals. Replicate sorted-subset PCRs were loaded with about 0.2 ug DNA, about 28,000 T cell genomes. The protocol was immunoSEQ multiplex PCR, while the TCRdb copy is restricted to in-frame clones and leaves out a portion. The profile shows about 2.5 million clones, around 90% of them singletons. Germline assignment: CDR1 MDHEN and CDR2 SYDVKM. This CDR3 is built from 14 residues. V was clipped by 2 bases and J by 7 bases; unmatched bases: 7. The chain employs TRBV28 and TRBJ2-5; 7 bases are shared with TRBD2. The source of this sequence is a man aged 18 to 30 in good health. Some clones in this sample may be carry-over from other donors' samples. Input material: naive CD4+ T cells from PBMCs. Subset here: CD45RA+ positively selected. DNA for the CDR3: TGTGCCAGCAGTTTACATGGGGAGGGCGGGACCCAGTACTTC. Encoded protein: CASSLHGEGGTQYF.